The 20 T cell receptor beta chains listed next were all sequenced from one sample in a study of blood T cell repertoires in COVID-19 (dated by TCRdb to about 2020). To prepare the library, the immunoSEQ multiplex PCR assay was applied. TCRdb took this table from immuneACCESS and kept in-frame rearrangements with V and J called. Such tables lack part of the clones; where checked against another copy, unresolved V genes explain under half of the gap, and the rest is unexplained. The sample yields just under 150,000 clones; more than 75% were counted once. The ten largest clones take up approximately 5% of the sample. The specimen sequenced was peripheral blood. The receptors shown here come from a human donor in a cohort sampled during active COVID-19.

V gene TRBV7-9 combines with J gene TRBJ2-5; TRBD1 aligns across 7 bases. CDR1 is SEHNR and CDR2 is FQNEAQ in the germline V gene (reference sequence). V gave up 5 bases and J gave up 4 bases; unmatched junction bases: 4. This CDR3 has 13 residues. In DNA form, the CDR3 reads TGTGCCAGCAGCCCGACAGGGTTAGAGACCCAGTACTTC. As protein: CASSPTGLETQYF.

V usage is TRBV29-1 and J usage is TRBJ2-7; 7 bases fit TRBD1. This CDR3 has 12 residues. With 5 bases clipped from V and 5 bases from J, the junction kept 6 bases outside the gene matches. Germline CDR1 is SQVTM and CDR2 is ANQGSEA. Written as DNA, the CDR3 is TGCAGCGTTTCAACAGGGGAGAACGAGCAGTACGTC. Its protein is CSVSTGENEQYV.

The chain combines TRBV4-1 with TRBJ1-5, with 9 bases identical to TRBD1. The CDR3 is 15 amino acids. The V gene end was trimmed by 0 bases and the J gene end by 4 bases; junction bases not matched to a gene: 1. The germline V gene has CDR1 MGHRA and CDR2 YSYEKL. The CDR3 DNA reads as TGCGCCAGCAGCCAAGAGGACAGGGGTAATCAGCCCCAGCATTTT. This codes for CASSQEDRGNQPQHF.

Written as DNA, the CDR3 is TGCGCCAGCAGTGGTTTTGAGGACAGGGGGCGAAGAAACACCATATATTTT. As protein: CASSGFEDRGRRNTIYF. V gene TRBV10-1 combines with J gene TRBJ1-3; 11 bases are a match to TRBD1. The CDR3 sequence is 17 residues long. The V and J ends lost 4 bases and 5 bases, in that order; junction bases with no gene match: 10. CDR1 and CDR2 from the germline V gene are WNHNN and SYGVQD (reference sequence).

This chain joins TRBV27 and TRBJ2-1; 12 bases align to TRBD2. With 5 bases clipped from V and 4 bases from J, the junction kept 3 bases outside the gene matches. This CDR3 is 15 amino acids long. CDR1 is MNHEY and CDR2 is SMNVEV in the germline V gene (reference sequence). The CDR3 DNA reads as TGTGCCAGCAGTATGACTAGCGGGAGTTACAATGAGCAGTTCTTC. Protein: CASSMTSGSYNEQFF.

This clone was seen a handful of times. V and J are TRBV7-2 and TRBJ1-2, with 7 bases lining up with TRBD1. The CDR3 loop spans 15 amino acids. Germline values: CDR1 SGHTA, CDR2 FQGNSA. V gave up 5 bases and J gave up 6 bases; unmatched junction bases: 12. The DNA for the CDR3 is TGTGCCAGCAGCGCAAACAGGGGCAGCAGTCATGGCTACACCTTC. Translating gives CASSANRGSSHGYTF.

V gene TRBV15 combines with J gene TRBJ1-2; TRBD1 matches 7 bases. The CDR3 sequence is 14 residues long. The V and J ends lost 1 base and 7 bases, in that order; junction bases with no gene match: 6. Germline lookup yields CDR1 LNHNV and CDR2 YYDKDF (reference sequence). The CDR3 is CATSRGDREAGYTF. The CDR3 bases are TGTGCCACCAGCAGAGGAGACAGGGAGGCTGGCTACACCTTC. Based on the CDR3 plus reference TRBV15 and TRBJ1-2, the full variable domain is DAMVIQNPRYQVTQFGKPVTLSCSQTLNHNVMYWYQQKSSQAPKLLFHYYDKDFNNEADTPDNFQSRRPNTSFCFLDIRSPGLGDTAMYLCATSRGDREAGYTFGSGTRLTVV.

The chain couples TRBV5-6 to TRBJ2-1; TRBD2 matches at 11 bases. This CDR3 comprises 16 residues. After removal of 3 bases from V and 10 bases from J, the junction contained 12 bases not matched to a gene. Germline CDR1 and CDR2: SGHDT and YYEEEE. In DNA form, the CDR3 reads TGTGCCAGCAGCTCTCTCACGGGACTAGCGGATGCCGAGCAGTTCTTC. It specifies CASSSLTGLADAEQFF.

This sequence joins TRBV5-1 and TRBJ2-3; 9 bases are a match to TRBD2. There are 16 residues in the CDR3. CDR1 and CDR2 from the germline V gene are SGHRS and YFSETQ. With V trimmed by 3 bases and J by 0 bases, 5 bases remained unmatched. The CDR3 DNA is TGCGCCAGCAGCTACATAGCGGGGGCCAGCACAGATACGCAGTATTTT. This gives the protein CASSYIAGASTDTQYF.

A few counts support this clone. V usage is TRBV2 and J usage is TRBJ1-3, with unresolved D. Trimming cost V 3 bases and J 3 bases, with 9 bases left between them. CDR1 and CDR2 from the germline V gene are SNHLY and FYNNEI. The CDR3 spans 14 residues. CDR3 protein: CASSDWASGNTIYF. The CDR3 DNA reads TGTGCCAGCAGTGACTGGGCCAGTGGAAACACCATATATTTT.

The J gene is TRBJ2-5, the V gene TRBV6-5; 8 positions agree with TRBD1. This CDR3 comprises 16 residues. After removal of 2 bases from V and 5 bases from J, the junction contained 10 bases not matched to a gene. Looked up from germline, CDR1 is MNHEY and CDR2 is SVGAGI. As DNA, the CDR3 is TGTGCCAGCAGTTACCAGGGGACAGGTAATCGGGAGACCCAGTACTTC. Its protein is CASSYQGTGNRETQYF.

This chain uses TRBV6-5 with TRBJ2-7; 10 bases line up with TRBD1. Germline V CDR1 and CDR2: MNHEY, SVGAGI. V shed 5 bases, J shed 0 bases, and the junction held 4 bases outside the gene matches. This CDR3 comprises 15 residues. CDR3 residues: CASSRQGAASYEQYF. The CDR3 DNA reads TGTGCCAGCAGTAGACAGGGGGCCGCCTCCTACGAGCAGTACTTC.

The rearrangement uses TRBV2 and TRBJ1-3; D remains ambiguous. V gave up 3 bases and J gave up 2 bases, with 5 bases separating them. Germline V gives CDR1 SNHLY, CDR2 FYNNEI. The CDR3 has 13 residues. Here the CDR3 reads CASSDPAGNTIYF. CDR3 DNA: TGTGCCAGCAGTGACCCGGCTGGAAACACCATATATTTT.

The genes are TRBV28 and TRBJ1-2; the match to TRBD1 covers 7 bases. Germline V gene sequence: CDR1 MDHEN, CDR2 SYDVKM. With 1 base clipped from V and 5 bases from J, the junction kept 13 bases outside the gene matches. The CDR3 has 17 amino acids. CDR3 in amino acids: CASSLSGQALGRYGYTF. The CDR3 DNA reads as TGTGCCAGCAGTTTATCAGGACAGGCACTCGGTCGGTATGGCTACACCTTC.

The chain uses TRBV2 and TRBJ2-2; no clear D. The germline gives CDR1 SNHLY, CDR2 FYNNEI. CDR3 size: 15 residues. V was pared by 0 bases and J by 0 bases, with 5 bases between. The CDR3 is CASSEAQANTGELFF. The CDR3 coding sequence is TGTGCCAGCAGTGAAGCCCAGGCGAACACCGGGGAGCTGTTTTTT.

This chain joins TRBV6-5 and TRBJ1-1; tentatively, D is TRBD1 (6 bases). CDR1 and CDR2 from the germline V gene are MNHEY and SVGAGI. The CDR3 sequence is 14 residues long. Trimming shortened V by 8 bases and J by 0 bases, and 13 bases separated the two germline ends. The CDR3 sequence: CASGRGGMNTEAFF. Here the CDR3 DNA reads TGTGCCAGCGGGCGGGGGGGCATGAACACTGAAGCTTTCTTT.

The V gene is TRBV19, the J gene TRBJ1-4, with D maybe TRBD1 (5 bases). The V gene lost 4 bases and the J gene lost 8 bases, with 14 bases spanning the gap. The CDR3 consists of 14 residues. Looked up from germline, CDR1 is LNHDA and CDR2 is SQIVND (reference sequence). The CDR3 protein is CASSKGRQSEKLFF. CDR3 nucleotide sequence: TGTGCCAGTAGTAAAGGTCGACAGTCAGAAAAACTGTTTTTT.

This chain uses TRBV6-5 with TRBJ2-5, with D perhaps matching TRBD1 (6 bases). The CDR3 runs 15 residues. The V and J ends lost 0 bases and 7 bases respectively, with 15 bases between them. The germline CDR1 and CDR2 sequences are MNHEY and SVGAGI. The CDR3, as DNA: TGTGCCAGCAGTTACTCCGGTGCGGGCAGGGGGACCCAGTACTTC. It codes for CASSYSGAGRGTQYF.

This clone has only a few counts. J is TRBJ1-5 and V is TRBV6-6; TRBD1 agrees at 10 bases. Germline V gene data show CDR1 as MNHNY and CDR2 as SVGAGI (reference sequence). The CDR3 length is 16 residues. After removal of 1 base from V and 6 bases from J, the junction contained 6 bases not matched to a gene. The CDR3 loop is CASSYFRDRGRQPQHF. CDR3 DNA sequence: TGTGCCAGCAGTTACTTCCGGGACAGGGGTCGTCAGCCCCAGCATTTT.

CDR3 loop: CASSVLSQGANNEQFF. The CDR3 nucleotides read TGTGCCAGCAGCGTATTGTCCCAGGGGGCCAACAATGAGCAGTTCTTC. The chain carries TRBV9 and TRBJ2-1, with 8 positions matching TRBD1. From germline, CDR1 is SGDLS and CDR2 YYNGEE. The V and J ends lost 1 base and 5 bases, in that order; junction bases with no gene match: 8. The CDR3 sequence is 16 residues long.